This TCR beta chain was identified in a study of blood T cell repertoires in COVID-19. On the study more broadly: Sources were T cells, B-cell-depleted T cells, or PBMCs; the material itself was cDNA or gDNA.

This CDR3 has 15 residues. Germline V gives CDR1 SGHAT, CDR2 FQNNGV. V gave up 4 bases and J gave up 4 bases, with 16 bases separating them. Sequenced by immunoSEQ multiplex PCR; TCRdb stores in-frame clones only, minus some. Of about 210,000 clones listed, approximately 82% are singletons. The source of this sequence is a man aged 50-60 years with active or convalescent COVID-19. The V gene is TRBV11-2, the J gene TRBJ1-2, with D uncertain. Specimen: peripheral blood. CDR3 protein: CASSSTLGVVYGYTF. CDR3 nucleotides: TGTGCCAGCAGCTCTACGCTCGGGGTGGTCTATGGCTACACCTTC.